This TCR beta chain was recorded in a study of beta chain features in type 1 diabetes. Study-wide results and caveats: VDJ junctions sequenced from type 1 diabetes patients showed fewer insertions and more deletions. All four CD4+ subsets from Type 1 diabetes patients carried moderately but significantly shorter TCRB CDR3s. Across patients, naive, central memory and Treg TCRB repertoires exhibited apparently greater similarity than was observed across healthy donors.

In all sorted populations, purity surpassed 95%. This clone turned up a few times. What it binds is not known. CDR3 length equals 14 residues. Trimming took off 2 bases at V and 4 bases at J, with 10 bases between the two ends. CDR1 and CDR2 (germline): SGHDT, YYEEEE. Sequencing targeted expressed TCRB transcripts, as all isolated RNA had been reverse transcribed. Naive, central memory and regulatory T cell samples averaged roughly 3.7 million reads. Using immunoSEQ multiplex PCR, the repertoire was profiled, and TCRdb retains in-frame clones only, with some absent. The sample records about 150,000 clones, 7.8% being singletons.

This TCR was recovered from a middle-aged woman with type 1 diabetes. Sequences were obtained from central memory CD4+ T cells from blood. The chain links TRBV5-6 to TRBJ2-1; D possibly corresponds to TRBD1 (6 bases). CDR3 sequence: CASSLEQGYNEQFF. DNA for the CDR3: TGTGCCAGCAGCTTAGAACAGGGTTACAATGAGCAGTTCTTC.